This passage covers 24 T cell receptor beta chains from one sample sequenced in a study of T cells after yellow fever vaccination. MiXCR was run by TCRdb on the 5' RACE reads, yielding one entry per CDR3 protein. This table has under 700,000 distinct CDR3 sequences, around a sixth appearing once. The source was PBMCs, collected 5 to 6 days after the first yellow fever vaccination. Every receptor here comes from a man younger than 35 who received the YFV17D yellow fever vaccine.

DNA of the CDR3: TGTGCCATCAGCGTCCAGACCCCTTACTCTGGAAACACCATATATTTT. Its protein is CAISVQTPYSGNTIYF. The chain links TRBV10-3 to TRBJ1-3; D remains unclear. This CDR3 is built from 16 residues. Germline lookup yields CDR1 ENHRY and CDR2 SYGVKD. V gave up 6 bases and J gave up 0 bases, with 15 bases separating them.

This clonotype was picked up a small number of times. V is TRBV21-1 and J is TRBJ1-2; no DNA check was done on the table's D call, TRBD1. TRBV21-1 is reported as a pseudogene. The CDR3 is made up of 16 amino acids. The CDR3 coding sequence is TGTGCCAGCAGCAAAGCGCACGGGGGCGCGGACTATGGCTACACCTTC. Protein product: CASSKAHGGADYGYTF.

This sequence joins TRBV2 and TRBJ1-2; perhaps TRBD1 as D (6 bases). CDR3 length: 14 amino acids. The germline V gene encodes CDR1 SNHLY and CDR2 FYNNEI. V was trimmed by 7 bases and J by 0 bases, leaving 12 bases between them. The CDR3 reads CASTGTPSNYGYTF. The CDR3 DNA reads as TGTGCCAGCACCGGGACACCGTCTAACTATGGCTACACCTTC.

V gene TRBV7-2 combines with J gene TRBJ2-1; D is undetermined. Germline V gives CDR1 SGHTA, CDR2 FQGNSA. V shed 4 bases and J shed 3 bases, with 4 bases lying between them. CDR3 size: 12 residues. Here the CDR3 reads CASSSVYNEQFF. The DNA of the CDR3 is TGTGCCAGCAGCTCAGTCTACAATGAGCAGTTCTTC.

The CDR3 sequence is CASSQELAGGDTGELFF. CDR3 nucleotides: TGCGCCAGCAGCCAGGAGCTAGCGGGCGGCGACACCGGGGAGCTGTTTTTT. The rearrangement joins TRBV4-1 to TRBJ2-2, with 8 bases lining up with TRBD2. CDR1 and CDR2 (germline): MGHRA, YSYEKL. The V segment lost 3 bases and the J segment 3 bases; nucleotides outside the gene matches: 9. The CDR3 spans 17 residues.

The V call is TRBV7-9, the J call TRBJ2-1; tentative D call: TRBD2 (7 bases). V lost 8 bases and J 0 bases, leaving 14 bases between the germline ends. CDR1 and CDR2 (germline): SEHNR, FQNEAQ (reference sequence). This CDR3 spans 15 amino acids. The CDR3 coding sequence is TGTGCCAGCCAGGCGGGGGCATTCTCCTACAATGAGCAGTTCTTC. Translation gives CASQAGAFSYNEQFF.

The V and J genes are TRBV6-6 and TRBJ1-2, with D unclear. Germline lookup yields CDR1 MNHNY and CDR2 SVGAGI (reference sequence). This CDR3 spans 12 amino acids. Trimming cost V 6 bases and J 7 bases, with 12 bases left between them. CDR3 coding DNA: TGTGCCAGCAGGCCCGGACTTGGTGGCTACACCTTC. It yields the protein CASRPGLGGYTF.

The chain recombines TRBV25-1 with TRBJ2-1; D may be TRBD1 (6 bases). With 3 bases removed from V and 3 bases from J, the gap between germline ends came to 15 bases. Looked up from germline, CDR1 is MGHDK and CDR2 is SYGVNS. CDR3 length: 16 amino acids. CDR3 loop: CASSDPGAFNYNEQFF. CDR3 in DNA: TGTGCCAGCAGTGATCCAGGGGCGTTCAACTACAATGAGCAGTTCTTC.

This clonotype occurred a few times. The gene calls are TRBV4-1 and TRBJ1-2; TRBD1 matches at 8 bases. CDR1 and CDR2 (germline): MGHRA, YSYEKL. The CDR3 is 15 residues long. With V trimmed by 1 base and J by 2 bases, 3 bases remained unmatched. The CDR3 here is CASSQGQGWNYGYTF. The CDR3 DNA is TGCGCCAGCAGCCAAGGACAGGGGTGGAACTATGGCTACACCTTC.

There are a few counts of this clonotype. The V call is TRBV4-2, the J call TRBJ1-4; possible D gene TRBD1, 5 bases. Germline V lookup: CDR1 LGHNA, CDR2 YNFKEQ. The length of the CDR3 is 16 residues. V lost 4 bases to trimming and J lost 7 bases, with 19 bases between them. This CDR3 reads CASSPGLAARSEKLFF. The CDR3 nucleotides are TGTGCCAGCAGCCCGGGGCTAGCGGCCAGGAGTGAAAAACTGTTTTTT.

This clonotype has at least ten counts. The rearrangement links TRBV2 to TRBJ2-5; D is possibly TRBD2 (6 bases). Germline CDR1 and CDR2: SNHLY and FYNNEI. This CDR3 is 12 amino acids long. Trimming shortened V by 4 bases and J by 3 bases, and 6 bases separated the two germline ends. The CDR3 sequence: CASSGLEETQYF. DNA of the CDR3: TGTGCCAGCAGTGGACTAGAAGAGACCCAGTACTTC.

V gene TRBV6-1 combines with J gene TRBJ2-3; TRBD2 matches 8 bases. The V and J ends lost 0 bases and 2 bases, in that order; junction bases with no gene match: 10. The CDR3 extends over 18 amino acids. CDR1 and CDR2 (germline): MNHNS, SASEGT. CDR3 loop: CASSEALRSGGYTDTQYF. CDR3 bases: TGTGCCAGCAGTGAAGCGCTTCGAAGCGGGGGATACACAGATACGCAGTATTTT.

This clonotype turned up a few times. The CDR3 here is CASSAGGDEYNEQFF. Written as DNA, the CDR3 is TGTGCCAGCAGCGCGGGGGGGGACGAATACAATGAGCAGTTCTTC. The chain couples TRBV9 to TRBJ2-1, with 8 bases identical to TRBD2. Germline V gene lookup returns CDR1 SGDLS and CDR2 YYNGEE. CDR3 length: 15 residues. V lost 3 bases, J lost 4 bases, and 6 bases stayed unmatched.

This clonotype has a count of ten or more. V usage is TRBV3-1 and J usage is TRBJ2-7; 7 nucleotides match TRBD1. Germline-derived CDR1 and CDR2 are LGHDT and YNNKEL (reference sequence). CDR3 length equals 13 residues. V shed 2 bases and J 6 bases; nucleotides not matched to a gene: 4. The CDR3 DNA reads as TGTGCCAGCAGCCAATCGACAGGGACCGAGCAGTACTTC. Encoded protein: CASSQSTGTEQYF.

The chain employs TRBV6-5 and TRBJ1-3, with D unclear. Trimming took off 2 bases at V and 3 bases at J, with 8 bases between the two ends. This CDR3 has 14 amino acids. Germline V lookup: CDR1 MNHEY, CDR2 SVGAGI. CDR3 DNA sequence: TGTGCCAGCAGTTACCGGACGGGTGGAAACACCATATATTTT. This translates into CASSYRTGGNTIYF.

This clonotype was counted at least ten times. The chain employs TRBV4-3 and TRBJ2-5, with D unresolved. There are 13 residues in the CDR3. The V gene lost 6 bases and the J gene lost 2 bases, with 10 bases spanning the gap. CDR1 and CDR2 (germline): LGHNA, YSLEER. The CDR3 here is CASSLTAQETQYF. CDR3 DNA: TGCGCCAGCAGTCTAACCGCTCAAGAGACCCAGTACTTC.

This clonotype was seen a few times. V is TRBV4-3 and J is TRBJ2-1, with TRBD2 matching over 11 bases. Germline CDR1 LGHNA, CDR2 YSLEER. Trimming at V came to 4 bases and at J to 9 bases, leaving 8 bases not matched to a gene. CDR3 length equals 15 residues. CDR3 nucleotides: TGCGCCAGCAGCCCATTAGCGGGGGGGCCGGGTGAGCAGTTCTTC. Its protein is CASSPLAGGPGEQFF.

The chain's CDR3 is CASSVDRWASGGLETQYF. CDR3 sequence (DNA): TGTGCCAGCAGCGTAGACCGCTGGGCGAGCGGGGGATTAGAGACCCAGTACTTC. The V and J genes are TRBV9 and TRBJ2-5, with TRBD2 matching 8 bases. Germline CDR1 and CDR2: SGDLS and YYNGEE. Trimming removed 0 bases from V and 4 bases from J; junction bases left unmatched: 14. The CDR3 has 18 amino acids.

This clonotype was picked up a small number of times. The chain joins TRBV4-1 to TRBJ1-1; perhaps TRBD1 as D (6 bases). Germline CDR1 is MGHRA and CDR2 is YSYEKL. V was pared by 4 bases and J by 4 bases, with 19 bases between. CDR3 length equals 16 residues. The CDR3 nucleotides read TGCGCCAGCAGCCCCCTAGGCAGGGGAAAAACCACTGAAGCTTTCTTT. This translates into CASSPLGRGKTTEAFF.

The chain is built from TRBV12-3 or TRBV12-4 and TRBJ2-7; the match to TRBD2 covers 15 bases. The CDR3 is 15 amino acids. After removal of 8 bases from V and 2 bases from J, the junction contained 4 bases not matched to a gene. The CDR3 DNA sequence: TGTGCCAGCCGCCGGACTAGCGGGGGGGCCTACGAGCAGTACTTC. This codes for CASRRTSGGAYEQYF.

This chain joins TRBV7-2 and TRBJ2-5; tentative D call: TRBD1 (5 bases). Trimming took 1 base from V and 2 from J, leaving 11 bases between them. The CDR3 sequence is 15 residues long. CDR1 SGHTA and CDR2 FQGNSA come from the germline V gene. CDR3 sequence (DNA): TGTGCCAGCAGCTTAGAGGGGCAGGGTCAAGAGACCCAGTACTTC. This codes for CASSLEGQGQETQYF.

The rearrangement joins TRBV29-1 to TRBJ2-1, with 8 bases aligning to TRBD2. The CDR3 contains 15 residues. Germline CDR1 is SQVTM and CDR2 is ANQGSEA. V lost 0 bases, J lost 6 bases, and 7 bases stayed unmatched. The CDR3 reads CSVEDLVGGVNEQFF. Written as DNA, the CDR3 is TGCAGCGTTGAAGATCTAGTCGGGGGGGTCAATGAGCAGTTCTTC.

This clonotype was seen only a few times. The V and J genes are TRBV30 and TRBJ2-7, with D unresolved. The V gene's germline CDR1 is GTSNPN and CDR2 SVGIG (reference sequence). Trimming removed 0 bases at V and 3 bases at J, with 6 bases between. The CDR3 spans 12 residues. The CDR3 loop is CAWSVGRYEQYF. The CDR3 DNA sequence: TGTGCCTGGAGTGTCGGTCGCTACGAGCAGTACTTC.

The CDR3 here is CSASNSAKSTDTQYF. CDR3 nucleotide sequence: TGCAGTGCTAGCAACTCCGCAAAGAGCACAGATACGCAGTATTTT. The chain employs TRBV20-1 and TRBJ2-3; D is undetermined. This CDR3 is built from 15 residues. Germline assignment: CDR1 DFQATT and CDR2 SNEGSKA (reference sequence). Trimming left V 3 bases short and J 0 bases short, with 13 bases between.